These 14 T cell receptor beta chains were sequenced from one sample in a study of technical replicates of blood from a few donors. The assay was immunoSEQ multiplex PCR, and TCRdb's table has in-frame clones only and misses some. The repertoire has some 89,000 clones, around 96% of them found once; the top ten carry around 0.31%. The sequenced material came from T cells isolated from PBMCs. The receptor set was obtained from a human donor in good health.

The chain is built from TRBV7-9 and TRBJ1-2; D remains ambiguous. Between the trimmed V and J ends, which lost 2 bases and 4 bases, there was a span of 11 bases. Germline values: CDR1 SEHNR, CDR2 FQNEAQ (reference sequence). The CDR3 is 14 amino acids. Here the CDR3 DNA reads TGTGCCAGCAGCTTAAATCAGGTTTTCTATGGCTACACCTTC. Its protein is CASSLNQVFYGYTF.

V gene TRBV4-2 combines with J gene TRBJ2-2, with TRBD1 as a possible D gene (5 bases). V lost 1 base and J 1 base, leaving 7 bases between the germline ends. The germline V gene has CDR1 LGHNA and CDR2 YNFKEQ. This CDR3 comprises 15 residues. CDR3 loop: CASSQVTGNTGELFF. The DNA of the CDR3 is TGTGCCAGCAGCCAAGTCACAGGGAACACCGGGGAGCTGTTTTTT.

The chain combines TRBV19 with TRBJ2-1; TRBD2 matches 7 bases. The CDR3 extends over 15 amino acids. V lost 1 base to trimming and J lost 6 bases; unmatched junction nucleotides: 6. Germline CDR1 and CDR2: LNHDA and SQIVND (reference sequence). This chain's CDR3 is CASSIGGRAVNEQFF. The CDR3 DNA is TGTGCCAGTAGTATAGGGGGGAGGGCGGTCAATGAGCAGTTCTTC.

This chain links TRBV7-9 with TRBJ2-5; tentatively, D is TRBD2 (6 bases). Germline V gene sequence: CDR1 SEHNR, CDR2 FQNEAQ (reference sequence). The CDR3 consists of 15 residues. V was cut by 5 bases and J by 5 bases, with 18 bases left in between. The CDR3 bases are TGTGCCAGCAGCCCAGAGGCCCTAGCGATGGAGACCCAGTACTTC. It is translated as CASSPEALAMETQYF.

The chain couples TRBV9 to TRBJ1-2; 8 positions agree with TRBD1. This CDR3 has 14 amino acids. Germline loops: CDR1 SGDLS, CDR2 YYNGEE. V shed 5 bases, J shed 4 bases, and the junction held 7 bases outside the gene matches. The CDR3 region is CASRLQGDTYGYTF. The CDR3 DNA reads TGTGCCAGCAGATTACAGGGGGATACCTATGGCTACACCTTC.

This clone has just one count. J is TRBJ2-1 and V is TRBV7-9, with D unresolved. Deletions cut 1 base from V and 8 bases from J, with 3 bases between. This CDR3 is built from 11 residues. The germline gives CDR1 SEHNR, CDR2 FQNEAQ (reference sequence). CDR3 loop: CASSLVDEQFF. The CDR3, as DNA: TGTGCCAGCAGCTTAGTAGATGAGCAGTTCTTC.

This rearrangement joins TRBV9 to TRBJ1-1; a possible D gene is TRBD1 (5 bases). V lost 0 bases to trimming and J lost 0 bases, with 9 bases between them. This CDR3 region has 15 residues. The germline V gene has CDR1 SGDLS and CDR2 YYNGEE. This chain's CDR3 is CASSVGGGLNTEAFF. DNA for the CDR3: TGTGCCAGCAGCGTAGGGGGGGGACTGAACACTGAAGCTTTCTTT.

The chain links TRBV29-1 to TRBJ1-1, with TRBD1 identical over 9 bases. The CDR3 totals 13 residues. The V segment lost 3 bases and the J segment 3 bases; nucleotides outside the gene matches: 2. CDR1 and CDR2 from the germline V gene are SQVTM and ANQGSEA. DNA for the CDR3: TGCAGCGTTGACCGGACAGGGGACACTGAAGCTTTCTTT. This gives the protein CSVDRTGDTEAFF.

This clone has a single count. The chain links TRBV7-2 to TRBJ1-3; D remains unclear. The germline CDR1 and CDR2 sequences are SGHTA and FQGNSA. This CDR3 has 14 amino acids. V was shortened by 5 bases and J by 0 bases, with 8 bases between the two germline ends. The CDR3 sequence is CASSPLSSGNTIYF. CDR3 in DNA: TGTGCCAGCAGCCCCTTGAGCTCTGGAAACACCATATATTTT.

V gene TRBV27 combines with J gene TRBJ2-2, with D perhaps TRBD1 (6 bases). CDR1 is MNHEY and CDR2 is SMNVEV in the germline V gene (reference sequence). V gave up 6 bases and J gave up 4 bases, with 9 bases separating them. The CDR3 has 13 amino acids. The CDR3 DNA follows: TGTGCCAGCAGACAGGGTACCACCGGGGAGCTGTTTTTT. Translation: CASRQGTTGELFF.

This clone showed up just once. The chain links TRBV19 to TRBJ1-5; 7 bases are shared with TRBD1. With V trimmed by 2 bases and J by 1 base, 5 bases remained unmatched. The CDR3 totals 16 residues. CDR1 and CDR2 (germline): LNHDA, SQIVND (reference sequence). CDR3 amino acids: CASSISRGPSNQPQHF. In nucleotides, the CDR3 is TGTGCCAGTAGTATAAGTAGGGGGCCGAGCAATCAGCCCCAGCATTTT.

The rearrangement links TRBV5-1 to TRBJ2-3; TRBD2 agrees at 8 bases. This CDR3 is 15 amino acids long. V was pared by 6 bases and J by 2 bases, with 8 bases of the junction left unmatched. Germline V gene lookup returns CDR1 SGHRS and CDR2 YFSETQ. The DNA for the CDR3 is TGCGCCAGCAAAAAGTCAGCGGGGGACACAGATACGCAGTATTTT. As protein: CASKKSAGDTDTQYF.

The chain is built from TRBV29-1 and TRBJ1-5; D might be TRBD1 (6 bases). CDR3 length equals 14 residues. In germline, CDR1 is SQVTM, CDR2 ANQGSEA. V was shortened by 7 bases and J by 2 bases, with 15 bases between the two germline ends. The CDR3: CSAGGGAGNQPQHF. The DNA of the CDR3 is TGCAGCGCTGGGGGGGGCGCGGGCAATCAGCCCCAGCATTTT.

The chain has TRBV27 and TRBJ1-1; the match to TRBD1 covers 9 bases. This CDR3 is built from 13 residues. Germline values: CDR1 MNHEY, CDR2 SMNVEV (reference sequence). The trim removed 3 bases at V and 4 bases at J, leaving 0 bases unmatched. CDR3 in DNA: TGTGCCAGCAGTTTGACAGGGGGCACTGAAGCTTTCTTT. Residues: CASSLTGGTEAFF.